This is a list of T cell receptor beta chains from one sample in a study of naive CD8 T cells in extremely preterm neonates. Sequenced by immunoSEQ multiplex PCR; TCRdb stores in-frame clones only, minus some. The sample records tens of thousands of clones, 88% being singletons. The specimen sequenced was naive CD8+ T cells from cord blood. Receptor source: a boy who was born preterm. Each CDR3 is given with its conserved first and last residue. Fields, in order: CDR3 length, V gene, J gene, D gene, clone size, CDR3 DNA, CDR3 protein. The D gene is left open where the match is weak. Clone size is given for some rows only: seen once, a few or many times, or a class if the clone is expanded.

cdr3_length: 12; v_call: TRBV4-1; j_call: TRBJ2-1; d_call: -; clone_size: -; cdr3_nt: TGCGCCAGCAGCCGAGACTACAATGAGCAGTTCTTC; cdr3_aa: CASSRDYNEQFF
cdr3_length: 17; v_call: TRBV9; j_call: TRBJ1-1; d_call: TRBD1; clone_size: -; cdr3_nt: TGTGCCAGCAGCGTAGACCCCGGGACAGGGGGCGAGCCTGAAGCTTTCTTT; cdr3_aa: CASSVDPGTGGEPEAFF
cdr3_length: 13; v_call: TRBV7-9; j_call: TRBJ2-7; d_call: -; clone_size: -; cdr3_nt: TGTGCCAGCAGCTTGACAAGCTCCTACGAGCAGTACTTC; cdr3_aa: CASSLTSSYEQYF
cdr3_length: 12; v_call: TRBV27; j_call: TRBJ2-1; d_call: -; clone_size: -; cdr3_nt: TGTGCCAGCAGACAGGGATACAATGAGCAGTTCTTC; cdr3_aa: CASRQGYNEQFF
cdr3_length: 15; v_call: TRBV2; j_call: TRBJ2-7; d_call: TRBD2; clone_size: -; cdr3_nt: TGTGCCAGCAGTGAAGCAAACGGGGGGTCCTATGAGCAGTACTTC; cdr3_aa: CASSEANGGSYEQYF
cdr3_length: 15; v_call: TRBV5-1; j_call: TRBJ2-1; d_call: TRBD2; clone_size: -; cdr3_nt: TGCGCCAGCAGCTGGACTAGCGGGGGGGCCAATGAGCAGTTCTTC; cdr3_aa: CASSWTSGGANEQFF
cdr3_length: 12; v_call: TRBV9; j_call: TRBJ2-1; d_call: -; clone_size: -; cdr3_nt: TGTGCCAGCAGCGTCGGATACAATGAGCAGTTCTTC; cdr3_aa: CASSVGYNEQFF
cdr3_length: 13; v_call: TRBV27; j_call: TRBJ2-7; d_call: -; clone_size: few; cdr3_nt: TGTGCCAGCAGTTTCGGGACAAACTACGAGCAGTACTTC; cdr3_aa: CASSFGTNYEQYF
cdr3_length: 15; v_call: TRBV5-4; j_call: TRBJ2-3; d_call: TRBD2; clone_size: -; cdr3_nt: TGTGCCAGCAGCGTGACTAGCGCCAGCACAGATACGCAGTATTTT; cdr3_aa: CASSVTSASTDTQYF
cdr3_length: 14; v_call: TRBV28; j_call: TRBJ1-5; d_call: TRBD1; clone_size: -; cdr3_nt: TGTGCCAGCAGGGAGACAGGGGGCAATCAGCCCCAGCATTTT; cdr3_aa: CASRETGGNQPQHF
cdr3_length: 14; v_call: TRBV4-1; j_call: TRBJ2-7; d_call: TRBD2; clone_size: -; cdr3_nt: TGCGCCAGCAGCCAAGATCGGACTAGCCACGAGCAGTACTTC; cdr3_aa: CASSQDRTSHEQYF
cdr3_length: 14; v_call: TRBV7-9; j_call: TRBJ1-6; d_call: TRBD1; clone_size: -; cdr3_nt: TGTGCCAGCAGCTTACCAGGGGGCTTTTCACCCCTCCACTTT; cdr3_aa: CASSLPGGFSPLHF
cdr3_length: 13; v_call: TRBV10-3; j_call: TRBJ1-5; d_call: TRBD1; clone_size: few; cdr3_nt: TGTGCCACCTGGACAGGGGGCGTACAGCCCCAGCATTTT; cdr3_aa: CATWTGGVQPQHF
cdr3_length: 13; v_call: TRBV5-4; j_call: TRBJ2-3; d_call: -; clone_size: -; cdr3_nt: TGTGCCAGCAGCGACACTAGCACAGATACGCAGTATTTT; cdr3_aa: CASSDTSTDTQYF
cdr3_length: 10; v_call: TRBV2; j_call: TRBJ2-5; d_call: -; clone_size: -; cdr3_nt: TGTGCCAGCAGGGGAGAGACCCAGTACTTC; cdr3_aa: CASRGETQYF
cdr3_length: 13; v_call: TRBV19; j_call: TRBJ2-3; d_call: TRBD2; clone_size: once; cdr3_nt: TGTGCCAGTAGTATAGCGGGGGGAGATACGCAGTATTTT; cdr3_aa: CASSIAGGDTQYF
cdr3_length: 16; v_call: TRBV7-2; j_call: TRBJ2-3; d_call: TRBD2; clone_size: -; cdr3_nt: TGTGCCAGCAGCTCCAGACTAGCGGGGTACACAGATACGCAGTATTTT; cdr3_aa: CASSSRLAGYTDTQYF
cdr3_length: 17; v_call: TRBV4-2; j_call: TRBJ2-4; d_call: TRBD2; clone_size: -; cdr3_nt: TGTGCCAGCAGCCAAGAAAGATCGCGGGGGGCCAAAAACATTCAGTACTTC; cdr3_aa: CASSQERSRGAKNIQYF
cdr3_length: 14; v_call: TRBV19; j_call: TRBJ2-7; d_call: -; clone_size: -; cdr3_nt: TGTGCCAGTAGTAAGGGGACAAACTCCTACGAGCAGTACTTC; cdr3_aa: CASSKGTNSYEQYF
cdr3_length: 16; v_call: TRBV5-1; j_call: TRBJ2-3; d_call: TRBD2; clone_size: -; cdr3_nt: TGCGCCAGCAGCTTGCGGCGCGGGGGGTTCGCAGATACGCAGTATTTT; cdr3_aa: CASSLRRGGFADTQYF
cdr3_length: 14; v_call: TRBV12-5; j_call: TRBJ2-7; d_call: -; clone_size: -; cdr3_nt: TGTGCTAGTGGTTTGGTAAGTTTAAGTTACGAGCAGTACTTC; cdr3_aa: CASGLVSLSYEQYF
cdr3_length: 16; v_call: TRBV11-1; j_call: TRBJ2-7; d_call: TRBD1; clone_size: -; cdr3_nt: TGTGCCAGCAGCTTAACGAGAGGGACAGGAGCTTACGAGCAGTACTTC; cdr3_aa: CASSLTRGTGAYEQYF
cdr3_length: 14; v_call: TRBV19; j_call: TRBJ2-3; d_call: TRBD2; clone_size: -; cdr3_nt: TGTGCCAGTAAAGGACTAGCGGCCACAGATACGCAGTATTTT; cdr3_aa: CASKGLAATDTQYF
cdr3_length: 11; v_call: TRBV19; j_call: TRBJ2-1; d_call: -; clone_size: -; cdr3_nt: TGTGCCAGTAGTATAGGCAATGAGCAGTTCTTC; cdr3_aa: CASSIGNEQFF
cdr3_length: 12; v_call: TRBV9; j_call: TRBJ2-3; d_call: -; clone_size: -; cdr3_nt: TGTGCCAGCAGCGCAGGGGCAGATACGCAGTATTTT; cdr3_aa: CASSAGADTQYF
cdr3_length: 12; v_call: TRBV4-1; j_call: TRBJ2-3; d_call: -; clone_size: once; cdr3_nt: TGCGCCAGCAGGACTAGCACAGATACGCAGTATTTT; cdr3_aa: CASRTSTDTQYF
cdr3_length: 14; v_call: TRBV4-1; j_call: TRBJ2-2; d_call: -; clone_size: -; cdr3_nt: TGCGCCAGCAGCCAAGGGACTAACACCGGGGAGCTGTTTTTT; cdr3_aa: CASSQGTNTGELFF
cdr3_length: 10; v_call: TRBV20-1; j_call: TRBJ1-2; d_call: -; clone_size: once; cdr3_nt: TGCAGTGCTAGATTTAGGGGCTACACCTTC; cdr3_aa: CSARFRGYTF
cdr3_length: 18; v_call: TRBV19; j_call: TRBJ1-1; d_call: -; clone_size: -; cdr3_nt: TGTGCCAGTAGTATGCTCCCTACAGCCCAGGGGCGAGGCACTGAAGCTTTCTTT; cdr3_aa: CASSMLPTAQGRGTEAFF
cdr3_length: 13; v_call: TRBV7-9; j_call: TRBJ2-3; d_call: -; clone_size: -; cdr3_nt: TGTGCCAGCAGCTTACAGGGCACAGATACGCAGTATTTT; cdr3_aa: CASSLQGTDTQYF
cdr3_length: 11; v_call: TRBV11-1; j_call: TRBJ1-5; d_call: -; clone_size: -; cdr3_nt: TGTGCCAGCAGCTTAGGTCAGCCCCAGCATTTT; cdr3_aa: CASSLGQPQHF
cdr3_length: 12; v_call: TRBV9; j_call: TRBJ1-2; d_call: -; clone_size: few; cdr3_nt: TGTGCCAGCAGCGTAGACAACTATGGCTACACCTTC; cdr3_aa: CASSVDNYGYTF
cdr3_length: 12; v_call: TRBV5-1; j_call: TRBJ2-7; d_call: -; clone_size: -; cdr3_nt: TGCGCCAGCAGCGGAGGGACCTACGAGCAGTACTTC; cdr3_aa: CASSGGTYEQYF
cdr3_length: 15; v_call: TRBV9; j_call: TRBJ1-2; d_call: TRBD1; clone_size: -; cdr3_nt: TGTGCCAGCAGCGTGCCTAGGACAGGGGGCTATGGCTACACCTTC; cdr3_aa: CASSVPRTGGYGYTF
cdr3_length: 12; v_call: TRBV11-2; j_call: TRBJ2-1; d_call: -; clone_size: -; cdr3_nt: TGTGCCAGCAGCTTCCGGGGCAATGAGCAGTTCTTC; cdr3_aa: CASSFRGNEQFF
cdr3_length: 16; v_call: TRBV4-3; j_call: TRBJ1-5; d_call: -; clone_size: -; cdr3_nt: TGCGCCAGCAGCCAAGGCAGGGTGGGGAGCAATCAGCCCCAGCATTTT; cdr3_aa: CASSQGRVGSNQPQHF
cdr3_length: 12; v_call: TRBV29-1; j_call: TRBJ1-1; d_call: TRBD1; clone_size: once; cdr3_nt: TGCAGCGTTGGGACAGGGAACACTGAAGCTTTCTTT; cdr3_aa: CSVGTGNTEAFF
cdr3_length: 10; v_call: TRBV30; j_call: TRBJ1-1; d_call: -; clone_size: once; cdr3_nt: TGTGCCTGGAGTGTGGCTGAAGCTTTCTTT; cdr3_aa: CAWSVAEAFF
cdr3_length: 15; v_call: TRBV9; j_call: TRBJ1-1; d_call: -; clone_size: -; cdr3_nt: TGTGCCAGCAGCGGGCCCCCCGGAATGAACACTGAAGCTTTCTTT; cdr3_aa: CASSGPPGMNTEAFF
cdr3_length: 14; v_call: TRBV27; j_call: TRBJ2-1; d_call: TRBD1; clone_size: -; cdr3_nt: TGTGCCAGCAGTTTAAGGACAGGGGGCAATGAGCAGTTCTTC; cdr3_aa: CASSLRTGGNEQFF
cdr3_length: 15; v_call: TRBV10-1; j_call: TRBJ2-3; d_call: TRBD1; clone_size: -; cdr3_nt: TGCGCCAGCAGTGAGTCGACAGGGGGCACAGATACGCAGTATTTT; cdr3_aa: CASSESTGGTDTQYF